The 10 T cell receptor beta chains reported below all come from one sample, sequenced in a study of cytomegalovirus exposure and HLA in healthy donors. PCR employed 60 Vbeta and 13 Jbeta primers. Using immunoSEQ multiplex PCR, the repertoire was profiled, and TCRdb retains in-frame clones only, with some absent. The sample features 130,000 to 150,000 clones, with around 1.7% in its top ten. Sequencing was done on a sample of PBMCs. The receptors stem from a woman aged 45-65 years in good health and CMV-seronegative.

The chain joins TRBV6-4 to TRBJ2-2; 7 bases match TRBD1. The germline V gene has CDR1 MRHNA and CDR2 SNTAGT. The V segment lost 3 bases and the J segment 2 bases; nucleotides outside the gene matches: 3. The CDR3 length is 15 residues. The DNA of the CDR3 is TGTGCCAGCAGTGAGACAGGGACCAACACCGGGGAGCTGTTTTTT. As protein: CASSETGTNTGELFF.

The chain carries TRBV5-1 and TRBJ2-1; 9 nucleotides match TRBD1. The germline gives CDR1 SGHRS, CDR2 YFSETQ. Trimming removed 7 bases from V and 6 bases from J; junction bases left unmatched: 26. This CDR3 comprises 20 residues. The DNA of the CDR3 is TGCGCCAGCGAGCTGAGAGGGACAGGGTGGTCGGTGACCAATTCCAATGAGCAGTTCTTC. Protein product: CASELRGTGWSVTNSNEQFF.

V usage is TRBV7-3 and J usage is TRBJ2-1; 9 bases map to TRBD2. The CDR3 has 15 residues. CDR1 SGHTA and CDR2 FQGTGA come from the germline V gene. J gave up 4 bases and V 1 base, and 2 bases lay outside the gene matches. In DNA, the CDR3 is TGTGCCAGCAGCTTAAATAGCGGGGGTTACAATGAGCAGTTCTTC. Translated, it gives CASSLNSGGYNEQFF. Full variable domain (outside the CDR3, taken from reference TRBV7-3 and TRBJ2-1): GAGVSQTPSNKVTEKGKYVELRCDPISGHTALYWYRQSLGQGPEFLIYFQGTGAADDSGLPNDRFFAVRPEGSVSTLKIQRTERGDSAVYLCASSLNSGGYNEQFFGPGTRLTVL.

The rearrangement uses TRBV15 and TRBJ2-3, with TRBD2 as a possible D gene (6 bases). CDR3 length: 17 residues. V lost 4 bases to trimming and J lost 1 base, with 18 bases between them. The germline V gene encodes CDR1 LNHNV and CDR2 YYDKDF (reference sequence). CDR3 amino acids: CATSTSRRGLGTDTQYF. For the CDR3, the DNA is TGTGCCACCAGCACCTCTAGGAGGGGTCTGGGCACAGATACGCAGTATTTT.

V is TRBV5-1 and J is TRBJ2-7; D is ambiguous. The CDR3 spans 15 residues. V lost 0 bases and J lost 2, with 12 bases in between. Germline assignment: CDR1 SGHRS and CDR2 YFSETQ. CDR3 sequence reads: CASSLGPSPPYEQYF. Written as DNA, the CDR3 is TGCGCCAGCAGCTTGGGGCCCAGTCCTCCCTACGAGCAGTACTTC.

The chain has TRBV6-1 and TRBJ2-7; TRBD2 agrees at 11 bases. The germline V gene encodes CDR1 MNHNS and CDR2 SASEGT. CDR3 length: 14 amino acids. Trimming removed 2 bases from V and 7 bases from J; junction bases left unmatched: 4. The CDR3 here is CASSELAGGGEQYF. The CDR3 DNA reads as TGTGCCAGCAGTGAACTAGCGGGGGGTGGTGAGCAGTACTTC.

The CDR3 DNA reads as TGCGCCAGCAGCCAAGTGGGCGGGCTACCTTTCTCTGGAAACACCATATATTTT. This translates into CASSQVGGLPFSGNTIYF. The chain uses TRBV4-1 and TRBJ1-3; D not certain. This CDR3 has 18 residues. Germline V gene sequence: CDR1 MGHRA, CDR2 YSYEKL. Trimming stripped 1 base from V and 0 bases from J, with 16 bases between.

The chain uses TRBV11-2 and TRBJ2-6, with 7 positions matching TRBD1. The ends lost 6 bases at V and 0 bases at J; junction bases unmatched: 5. Germline V gives CDR1 SGHAT, CDR2 FQNNGV. CDR3 size: 16 residues. The CDR3 nucleotides read TGTGCCAGCAGGGACAGGTTCTACTCTGGGGCCAACGTCCTGACTTTC. Its protein product is CASRDRFYSGANVLTF.

The V gene is TRBV5-1, the J gene TRBJ1-1, with 8 bases aligning to TRBD1. The trim removed 1 base at V and 0 bases at J, leaving 8 bases unmatched. In germline, CDR1 is SGHRS, CDR2 YFSETQ. CDR3 length: 17 amino acids. The CDR3 bases are TGCGCCAGCAGCTTGTACCCAGGGGGCGGACTGAACACTGAAGCTTTCTTT. It codes for CASSLYPGGGLNTEAFF.

V gene TRBV5-1 combines with J gene TRBJ2-1; 8 nucleotides line up with TRBD2. Germline CDR1 SGHRS, CDR2 YFSETQ. The CDR3 loop spans 16 amino acids. V shed 0 bases and J 4 bases; nucleotides not matched to a gene: 6. The CDR3, as DNA: TGCGCCAGCAGCTTGGTTTTCGGGGGGGCTTACAATGAGCAGTTCTTC. Translated, it gives CASSLVFGGAYNEQFF.